What follows are 10 T cell receptor beta chains derived from one specimen sequenced in a study of siplizumab effects on memory and regulatory T cells (dated by TCRdb to about 2019). Library preparation employed the immunoSEQ multiplex PCR assay. Held by TCRdb, this immuneACCESS table contains in-frame sequences only and omits some clones. Under half of the omission traces to an unresolved V gene where checked; the cause of the rest is unknown. The sample table lists around 72,000 clones, roughly nine tenths of them with a count of one. The ten largest clones take up approximately 31% of the sample. The sequencing input was CD8+ T cells sorted from blood. The receptors originated from a human donor in good health.

V usage is TRBV19 and J usage is TRBJ1-4; no firm D call. V was cut by 5 bases and J by 8 bases, with 12 bases left in between. This CDR3 has 13 amino acids. The germline CDR1 and CDR2 sequences are LNHDA and SQIVND (reference sequence). DNA of the CDR3: TGTGCCAGTAGTTGGGGTGGACGCGAAAAACTGTTTTTT. It translates to CASSWGGREKLFF.

The CDR3 is CASSIPGQPQHF. CDR3 nucleotide sequence: TGTGCCAGTAGTATTCCCGGCCAGCCCCAGCATTTT. The chain combines TRBV19 with TRBJ1-5; no reliable D call. The CDR3 runs 12 residues. Trimming removed 3 bases from V and 7 bases from J, with 7 bases in between. Germline CDR1 reads LNHDA; CDR2 reads SQIVND (reference sequence).

This clone was detected once. The J gene is TRBJ2-1, the V gene TRBV5-5; 11 nucleotides agree with TRBD2. V shed 2 bases and J 10 bases; nucleotides not matched to a gene: 14. From germline, CDR1 is SGHKS and CDR2 YYEKEE (reference sequence). The CDR3 extends over 17 amino acids. Here the CDR3 reads CASSFFVELAGGGEQFF. As DNA, the CDR3 is TGTGCCAGCAGCTTCTTTGTCGAGCTAGCGGGAGGTGGGGAGCAGTTCTTC. The variable domain in full, with the rest retrieved from reference TRBV5-5 and TRBJ2-1, is DAGVTQSPTHLIKTRGQQVTLRCSPISGHKSVSWYQQVLGQGPQFIFQYYEKEERGRGNFPDRFSARQFPNYSSELNVNALLLGDSALYLCASSFFVELAGGGEQFFGPGTRLTVL.

J is TRBJ2-5 and V is TRBV5-4; D gene unclear. The CDR3 length is 11 residues. Germline V gives CDR1 SGHNT, CDR2 YYREEE (reference sequence). V lost 0 bases, J lost 8 bases, and 5 bases lay in between. CDR3 protein: CASSLGATQYF. DNA for the CDR3: TGTGCCAGCAGCTTGGGGGCTACCCAGTACTTC. Variable domain in full (rest from reference TRBV5-4 and TRBJ2-5): ETGVTQSPTHLIKTRGQQVTLRCSSQSGHNTVSWYQQALGQGPQFIFQYYREEENGRGNFPPRFSGLQFPNYSSELNVNALELDDSALYLCASSLGATQYFGPGTRLLVL.

This clone showed up just once. The J gene is TRBJ1-1, the V gene TRBV29-1; D unclear. Germline CDR1 is SQVTM and CDR2 is ANQGSEA. This CDR3 region has 14 residues. Trimming took off 5 bases at V and 5 bases at J, with 18 bases between the two ends. The CDR3 spells CSVSSPTVGTEAFF. The CDR3 coding sequence is TGCAGCGTTTCCTCCCCGACGGTTGGAACTGAAGCTTTCTTT.

This clone is categorized as medium-sized (0.01 to 0.1%). The chain employs TRBV7-6 and TRBJ2-3; TRBD2 matches at 12 bases. The CDR3 is 16 residues long. Germline V lookup: CDR1 SGHVS, CDR2 FNYEAQ. V was clipped by 7 bases and J by 4 bases; unmatched bases: 9. CDR3: CASTPTSGSIADTQYF. The CDR3 DNA is TGTGCCAGCACCCCGACTAGCGGGAGTATAGCAGATACGCAGTATTTT.

The chain is built from TRBV27 and TRBJ2-7; 12 nucleotides match TRBD2. V was clipped by 3 bases and J by 2 bases; unmatched bases: 11. The germline CDR1 and CDR2 sequences are MNHEY and SMNVEV (reference sequence). The CDR3 extends over 18 amino acids. Written as DNA, the CDR3 is TGTGCCAGCAGTTTCATTGCTCGGACTAGCGGGACCACCTACGAGCAGTACTTC. Protein product: CASSFIARTSGTTYEQYF.

The chain combines TRBV7-3 with TRBJ2-1; D perhaps matches TRBD1 (5 bases). CDR1 is SGHTA and CDR2 is FQGTGA in the germline V gene. CDR3 length equals 13 residues. V was trimmed by 4 bases and J by 8 bases, leaving 12 bases between them. The CDR3 is CASSSLGPDEQFF. CDR3 sequence (DNA): TGTGCCAGCAGCTCACTGGGGCCGGATGAGCAGTTCTTC.

The V call is TRBV27, the J call TRBJ2-5, with no clear D. The CDR3 runs to 14 residues. V gave up 4 bases and J gave up 3 bases, with 12 bases separating them. CDR1 and CDR2 (germline): MNHEY, SMNVEV (reference sequence). CDR3: CASSSFPVEETQYF. The CDR3 DNA reads as TGTGCCAGCAGTTCGTTCCCCGTCGAAGAGACCCAGTACTTC.

In this sample, this clone turned up a few times. V usage is TRBV6-5 and J usage is TRBJ2-1; no clear D gene. Germline V gene lookup returns CDR1 MNHEY and CDR2 SVGAGI. V was shortened by 2 bases and J by 3 bases, with 8 bases between the two germline ends. This CDR3 is 14 amino acids long. The CDR3 nucleotides read TGTGCCAGCAGTTACCTACAGAGCTACAATGAGCAGTTCTTC. As protein: CASSYLQSYNEQFF.